A single sample is the source of the 19 T cell receptor beta chains below, sequenced in a study of Ad26.COV2.S vaccination and SARS-CoV-2 variants. Clones were read by immunoSEQ multiplex PCR, and TCRdb kept only the in-frame ones, dropping some. Of about 350,000 clones listed, around nine tenths are singletons. Treatment specified: roughly 19 received Ad26.COV2.S at low or high dose, single or two shots; about 5 received placebo; per-sample allocation not given. Samples came from day 63 after the first vaccine or placebo injection. Specimen: peripheral blood, collected in a trial of Ad26.COV2.S vaccine versus placebo. All receptors come from a person aged 18 to 65 who received the Ad26.COV2.S COVID-19 vaccine or a placebo.

This clone turned up a few times. The rearrangement joins TRBV24-1 to TRBJ2-1; 7 bases match TRBD2. The germline V gene encodes CDR1 KGHDR and CDR2 SFDVKD. CDR3 length equals 15 residues. Trimming removed 3 bases from V and 7 bases from J; junction bases left unmatched: 8. The CDR3 loop reads CATSDSGRAWNEQFF. CDR3 sequence (DNA): TGTGCCACCAGTGATAGTGGGAGGGCGTGGAATGAGCAGTTCTTC.

The rearrangement joins TRBV10-2 to TRBJ2-5; 9 nucleotides line up with TRBD2. Germline assignment: CDR1 WSHSY and CDR2 SAAADI. The CDR3 is 15 amino acids. Trimming removed 3 bases from V and 3 bases from J; junction bases left unmatched: 5. The DNA of the CDR3 is TGCGCCAGCAGTGATTTAGCGGGAGAGAAAGAGACCCAGTACTTC. As protein: CASSDLAGEKETQYF.

In this sample, this clone turned up a few times. The chain is built from TRBV28 and TRBJ1-5; D remains ambiguous. V was shortened by 2 bases and J by 1 base, with 6 bases between the two germline ends. There are 14 residues in the CDR3. From germline, CDR1 is MDHEN and CDR2 SYDVKM. DNA of the CDR3: TGTGCCAGCAGTTTAGTGTCGAGCAATCAGCCCCAGCATTTT. Its protein is CASSLVSSNQPQHF.

The genes are TRBV29-1 and TRBJ1-1; 10 nucleotides match TRBD1. Germline assignment: CDR1 SQVTM and CDR2 ANQGSEA. The CDR3 contains 12 residues. The J segment lost 6 bases and the V segment lost 4 bases, leaving 2 bases of the junction unmatched. CDR3 loop: CSVGQGAPEAFF. The CDR3 nucleotides read TGCAGCGTTGGACAGGGGGCCCCTGAAGCTTTCTTT.

The rearrangement uses TRBV19 and TRBJ1-4, with a weak D call TRBD1 (6 bases). The V and J ends lost 3 bases and 7 bases respectively, with 12 bases between them. The CDR3 extends over 14 amino acids. Germline lookup yields CDR1 LNHDA and CDR2 SQIVND (reference sequence). In DNA form, the CDR3 reads TGTGCCAGTAGTATGGGGGGCGAGGGTGAAAAACTGTTTTTT. Encoded protein: CASSMGGEGEKLFF.

The V and J genes are TRBV4-2 and TRBJ2-2, with 9 nucleotides matching TRBD2. The trim removed 1 base at V and 3 bases at J, leaving 9 bases unmatched. Germline CDR1 is LGHNA and CDR2 is YNFKEQ. The CDR3 runs to 18 residues. CDR3 sequence: CASSQVISGSRDTGELFF. The CDR3 DNA reads TGTGCCAGCAGCCAAGTAATTAGCGGGAGTAGGGACACCGGGGAGCTGTTTTTT.

This chain joins TRBV12-3 or TRBV12-4 and TRBJ2-5; D is undetermined. There are 13 residues in the CDR3. V shed 2 bases and J shed 4 bases, with 8 bases lying between them. The CDR3 coding sequence is TGTGCCAGCAGTTTACAGTCAAGAGAGACCCAGTACTTC. The encoded protein is CASSLQSRETQYF.

This clone was recorded once. The chain links TRBV6-5 to TRBJ2-7; D perhaps matches TRBD2 (7 bases). The V gene's germline CDR1 is MNHEY and CDR2 SVGAGI. The length of the CDR3 is 14 residues. Deletions cut 7 bases from V and 6 bases from J, with 19 bases between. Written as DNA, the CDR3 is TGTGCCAGCACCTCGCTCGGGGGGCGCTTCGAGCAGTACTTC. Its protein is CASTSLGGRFEQYF.

This sequence joins TRBV6-5 and TRBJ2-1; TRBD2 matches at 7 bases. There are 15 residues in the CDR3. Germline CDR1 and CDR2: MNHEY and SVGAGI. Trimming removed 6 bases from V and 9 bases from J; junction bases left unmatched: 14. This CDR3 reads CASRVSGISFSEQFF. CDR3 nucleotide sequence: TGTGCCAGCAGGGTAAGCGGGATCAGTTTCAGTGAGCAGTTCTTC.

The chain has TRBV7-9 and TRBJ1-2; D is ambiguous. Trimming pared 5 bases from V and 0 bases from J, leaving 16 bases between. The CDR3 totals 16 residues. Germline assignment: CDR1 SEHNR and CDR2 FQNEAQ (reference sequence). The CDR3 protein is CASSHSTRTANYGYTF. DNA of the CDR3: TGTGCCAGCAGCCATTCAACGAGAACAGCTAACTATGGCTACACCTTC.

V is TRBV11-2 and J is TRBJ1-6, with D possibly matching TRBD1 (5 bases). This CDR3 contains 14 residues. Trimming removed 2 bases at V and 7 bases at J, with 9 bases between. Germline V gene sequence: CDR1 SGHAT, CDR2 FQNNGV. CDR3 nucleotide sequence: TGTGCCAGCAGCTTATTCAGGGACAATTCACCCCTCCACTTT. It is translated as CASSLFRDNSPLHF.

The chain uses TRBV19 and TRBJ2-3, with a tentative D call TRBD2 (5 bases). Germline loops: CDR1 LNHDA, CDR2 SQIVND (reference sequence). V was shortened by 4 bases and J by 4 bases, with 9 bases between the two germline ends. CDR3 length: 13 residues. CDR3 region: CASSKPGADTQYF. CDR3 bases: TGTGCCAGTAGTAAGCCCGGGGCAGATACGCAGTATTTT.

This clone showed up just once. V is TRBV3-1 (or the pseudogene TRBV3-2) and J is TRBJ1-1; 7 bases fit TRBD1. Germline V gene sequence: CDR1 LGHDT, CDR2 YNNKEL (reference sequence). V shed 1 base and J 4 bases; nucleotides not matched to a gene: 15. The length of the CDR3 is 18 residues. CDR3 loop: CASSQGIQGKTTLTEAFF. Written as DNA, the CDR3 is TGTGCCAGCAGCCAAGGGATACAGGGGAAGACTACTCTCACTGAAGCTTTCTTT.

The V gene is TRBV5-8, the J gene TRBJ1-5; weak D call: TRBD1 (5 bases). This CDR3 comprises 15 residues. Looked up from germline, CDR1 is SGHTS and CDR2 is YDEGEE. The V gene lost 1 base and the J gene lost 6 bases, with 14 bases spanning the gap. The CDR3 DNA is TGTGCCAGCAGCTTGTTTCAGGGAGGGAGTCAGCCCCAGCATTTT. Translating it yields CASSLFQGGSQPQHF.

This chain joins TRBV9 and TRBJ2-1; 8 bases fit TRBD2. The CDR3 has 14 amino acids. The germline gives CDR1 SGDLS, CDR2 YYNGEE. V shed 1 base, J shed 8 bases, and the junction held 5 bases outside the gene matches. CDR3 amino acids: CASSVRSGSDEQFF. In nucleotides, the CDR3 is TGTGCCAGCAGCGTAAGAAGCGGGAGCGATGAGCAGTTCTTC.

The chain is built from TRBV3-1 (or the pseudogene TRBV3-2) and TRBJ2-7; D call uncertain. V was clipped by 1 base and J by 3 bases, with 10 bases between them. The CDR3 runs 14 residues. Germline V gene data show CDR1 as LGHDT and CDR2 as YNNKEL (reference sequence). CDR3 protein: CASSQGLLNYEQYF. CDR3 nucleotide sequence: TGTGCCAGCAGCCAAGGTCTTCTAAACTACGAGCAGTACTTC.

The chain uses TRBV4-1 and TRBJ2-5; D may be TRBD1 (6 bases). The CDR3 spans 17 residues. Per germline, CDR1 MGHRA and CDR2 YSYEKL. V lost 5 bases, J lost 2 bases, and 21 bases lay in between. In DNA, the CDR3 is TGCGCCAGCAGCGCACGCCGGGACACGAACTATCAAGAGACCCAGTACTTC. Encoded protein: CASSARRDTNYQETQYF.

The chain combines TRBV4-2 with TRBJ2-7, with D unresolved. Trimming took off 0 bases at V and 0 bases at J, with 6 bases between the two ends. The length of the CDR3 is 14 residues. Germline V lookup: CDR1 LGHNA, CDR2 YNFKEQ. CDR3 bases: TGTGCCAGCAGCCAAGATCGAGGCTCCTACGAGCAGTACTTC. The encoded protein is CASSQDRGSYEQYF.

As regards this clone: Other DNA sequences in this sample translate to the same CDR3. V and J are TRBV12-3 or TRBV12-4 and TRBJ1-1; no definite D call. Trimming took off 5 bases at V and 1 base at J, with 5 bases between the two ends. The CDR3 contains 12 residues. CDR3 in DNA: TGTGCCAGCAGTCCGCGGAACACTGAAGCTTTCTTT. It specifies CASSPRNTEAFF.